This T cell receptor (beta chain) was recovered during a study of T-cell reconstitution after alpha-beta-depleted transplantation in children. Notes on the study in general: Newly produced T cells mostly provided counts and TCRbeta diversity after one year, as hyperexpanded clones declined. Day-60 TCRbeta diversity that was high in some patients was derived from surviving recipient T cells and thymic progenitors. Several hundred expanded graft clones reportedly supplied alpha-beta T cells about two months after transplant.

This CDR3 contains 12 residues. CDR1 is MNHNS, CDR2 SASEGT, per germline. The V and J ends lost 0 bases and 5 bases respectively, with 4 bases between them. This clonotype was found many times. What it recognizes is unknown. Unique molecular identifiers were incorporated when the TCRbeta library was constructed. TCRdb re-called the PCR reads with MiXCR, one entry per CDR3 protein. This sample has fewer than 250,000 distinct CDR3 sequences, with roughly 8.2% found just once. This clonotype was obtained from a male patient under 18 who had a stem cell transplant for acute lymphoblastic leukemia, so the T cells may come from the graft donor. V and J are TRBV6-1 and TRBJ2-5; D gene uncertain. Sequenced here: PBMCs, mostly from graft donor cells, sampled 180 days after TCRalphabeta/CD19-depleted stem cell transplant. CDR3: CASSEARETQYF. CDR3 coding DNA: TGTGCCAGCAGTGAAGCGCGGGAGACCCAGTACTTC.